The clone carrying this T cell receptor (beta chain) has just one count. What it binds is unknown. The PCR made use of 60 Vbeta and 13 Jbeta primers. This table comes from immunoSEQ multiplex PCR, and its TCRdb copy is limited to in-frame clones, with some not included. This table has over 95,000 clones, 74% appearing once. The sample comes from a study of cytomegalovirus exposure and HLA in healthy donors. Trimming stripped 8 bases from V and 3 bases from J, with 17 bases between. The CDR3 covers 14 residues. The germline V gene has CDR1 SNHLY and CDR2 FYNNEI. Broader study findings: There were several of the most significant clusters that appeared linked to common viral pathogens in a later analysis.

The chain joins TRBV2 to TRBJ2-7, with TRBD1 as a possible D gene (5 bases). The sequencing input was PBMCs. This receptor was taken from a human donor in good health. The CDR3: CASQGRRPGYEQYF. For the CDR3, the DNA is TGTGCCAGCCAGGGAAGACGGCCCGGCTACGAGCAGTACTTC. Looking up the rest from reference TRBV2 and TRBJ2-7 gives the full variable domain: EPEVTQTPSHQVTQMGQEVILRCVPISNHLYFYWYRQILGQKVEFLVSFYNNEISEKSEIFDDQFSVERPDGSNFTLKIRSTKLEDSAMYFCASQGRRPGYEQYFGPGTRLTVT.